This T cell receptor beta chain was observed in a study of T cell repertoires and HLA-DP antigens. Study details: CD4+ T cells were cocultured with HeLa cells expressing HLA-DP.

Study findings and constraints: Naive and memory CD4+ cells were analysed together, not apart.

V shed 5 bases and J shed 4 bases, with 9 bases lying between them. CDR3 size: 13 residues. Germline assignment: CDR1 SGHVS and CDR2 FNYEAQ. Sequencing was performed with immunoSEQ multiplex PCR; in TCRdb, only in-frame clones are kept and a portion is missing. The table has about 89,000 clones, 86% seen once. A remark on this clone: What it recognizes is unknown.

This sequence originates from a man between 45 and 60 years old in good health and CMV-seronegative. This chain links TRBV7-6 with TRBJ1-5, with D tentatively TRBD1 (5 bases). The sequenced sample consisted of CD4+ T cells from PBMCs. The CDR3 protein is CASSPQGNQPQHF. For the CDR3, the DNA is TGTGCCAGCAGCCCCCAGGGAAATCAGCCCCAGCATTTT.